These 23 T cell receptor beta chains were sequenced from one sample in a study of T cell clonotyping in hematopoietic cell transplantation. Method: immunoSEQ multiplex PCR; TCRdb's copy keeps in-frame clones and lacks some. The table shows roughly 9,000 clones, with approximately 85% occurring only once. The sequencing here drew on PBMCs, taken 180 days after allogeneic stem cell transplant. The origin of the receptors is a female patient in her 30s who had an allogeneic stem cell transplant, so the T cells may come from the graft donor. Some clones in this sample may be carry-over from other donors' samples.

J is TRBJ2-5 and V is TRBV6-6, with 7 bases aligning to TRBD1. The DNA end is more similar to TRBJ2-7, so the J call may be wrong. The germline CDR1 and CDR2 sequences are MNHNY and SVGAGI (reference sequence). This CDR3 has 13 residues. In nucleotides, the CDR3 is TGTGCCAGCAGTCTCACAGGGGTCTACGAGCAGTACTTC. As protein: CASSLTGVYEQYF.

The chain employs TRBV9 and TRBJ1-5; perhaps TRBD1 as D (5 bases). The CDR3 has 14 residues. CDR1 is SGDLS and CDR2 is YYNGEE in the germline V gene. Trimming shortened V by 1 base and J by 6 bases, and 11 bases separated the two germline ends. The CDR3 DNA reads as TGTGCCAGCAGCGTACGGGCAGGGAGTCAGCCCCAGCATTTT. As protein: CASSVRAGSQPQHF.

This clone was seen a single time. The chain uses TRBV7-2 and TRBJ2-5, with D possibly matching TRBD2 (5 bases). CDR1 SGHTA and CDR2 FQGNSA come from the germline V gene. The length of the CDR3 is 13 residues. V was trimmed by 1 base and J by 5 bases, leaving 8 bases between them. CDR3 region: CASSLGGFETQYF. The CDR3 region has the DNA TGTGCCAGCAGCTTAGGAGGGTTTGAGACCCAGTACTTC.

The chain links TRBV30 to TRBJ1-1, with D possibly being TRBD1 (6 bases). The germline V and J ends were trimmed by 2 bases and 4 bases, with 11 bases remaining between them. Per the germline V gene, CDR1 is GTSNPN and CDR2 is SVGIG (reference sequence). The CDR3 is 13 residues long. The DNA for the CDR3 is TGTGCCTGGAGTCCCCAGGGGATCACTGAAGCTTTCTTT. This codes for CAWSPQGITEAFF.

This chain links TRBV11-3 with TRBJ2-5; D call uncertain. This CDR3 is built from 15 residues. Trimming took 5 bases from V and 3 from J, leaving 16 bases between them. The germline CDR1 and CDR2 sequences are SGHNT and YENEEA. The CDR3 here is CASSPELSMEETQYF. DNA for the CDR3: TGTGCCAGCAGCCCCGAGTTGTCGATGGAAGAGACCCAGTACTTC.

The chain joins TRBV6-5 to TRBJ1-1, with D possibly matching TRBD1 (5 bases). V shed 1 base and J shed 1 base, with 13 bases lying between them. This CDR3 spans 16 amino acids. Germline CDR1 is MNHEY and CDR2 is SVGAGI. The CDR3 region is CASSYYRTQGNTEAFF. The CDR3 nucleotides are TGTGCCAGCAGTTACTATAGAACGCAGGGGAACACTGAAGCTTTCTTT.

The chain has TRBV9 and TRBJ1-5, with D possibly TRBD1 on 5 matching bases. Trimming shortened V by 0 bases and J by 0 bases, and 10 bases separated the two germline ends. CDR3 length equals 16 residues. Germline V lookup: CDR1 SGDLS, CDR2 YYNGEE. This CDR3 reads CASSVETAYSNQPQHF. CDR3 nucleotides: TGTGCCAGCAGCGTAGAGACAGCTTATAGCAATCAGCCCCAGCATTTT.

The gene calls are TRBV27 and TRBJ1-2, with D perhaps matching TRBD1 (5 bases). The germline V gene encodes CDR1 MNHEY and CDR2 SMNVEV (reference sequence). V was pared by 7 bases and J by 4 bases, with 16 bases between. The CDR3 contains 14 residues. Here the CDR3 DNA reads TGTGCCAGCACGGACGGCTTGGGGCTCTATGGCTACACCTTC. Translated, it gives CASTDGLGLYGYTF.

The rearrangement links TRBV7-2 to TRBJ1-2; TRBD1 matches 11 bases. From germline, CDR1 is SGHTA and CDR2 FQGNSA. The V and J ends lost 4 bases and 10 bases, in that order; junction bases with no gene match: 2. The CDR3 extends over 12 amino acids. The CDR3 loop reads CASSSGQGAYTF. CDR3 coding DNA: TGTGCCAGCAGCTCCGGACAGGGGGCCTACACCTTC. The variable domain in full, with the rest retrieved from reference TRBV7-2 and TRBJ1-2, is GAGVSQSPSNKVTEKGKDVELRCDPISGHTALYWYRQSLGQGLEFLIYFQGNSAPDKSGLPSDRFSAERTGGSVSTLTIQRTQQEDSAVYLCASSSGQGAYTFGSGTRLTVV.

The V gene is TRBV19, the J gene TRBJ1-1; 9 bases agree with TRBD1. The CDR3 extends over 16 amino acids. V lost 7 bases to trimming and J lost 1 base; unmatched junction nucleotides: 10. CDR1 LNHDA and CDR2 SQIVND come from the germline V gene (reference sequence). The CDR3 sequence: CASIKGQGRRNTEAFF. The CDR3 DNA reads as TGTGCCAGTATCAAGGGACAGGGTCGTAGGAACACTGAAGCTTTCTTT.

The rearrangement joins TRBV6-5 to TRBJ1-1, with a possible D match to TRBD1 (6 bases). Trimming removed 2 bases from V and 6 bases from J, with 13 bases in between. The germline CDR1 and CDR2 sequences are MNHEY and SVGAGI. The length of the CDR3 is 14 residues. The CDR3 sequence is CASSYAFGGAEAFF. As DNA, the CDR3 is TGTGCCAGCAGTTACGCGTTTGGGGGCGCTGAAGCTTTCTTT.

The V gene is TRBV5-1, the J gene TRBJ1-1; D gene ambiguous. Germline assignment: CDR1 SGHRS and CDR2 YFSETQ. This CDR3 comprises 13 residues. Trimming removed 2 bases from V and 6 bases from J, with 11 bases in between. CDR3 DNA: TGCGCCAGCAGCTTTATGTCGTCCGCTGAAGCTTTCTTT. It specifies CASSFMSSAEAFF.

The CDR3 region has the DNA TGTGCCATCAGTGAGTCTGGGGGCAATCAGCCCCAGCATTTT. This gives the protein CAISESGGNQPQHF. The chain carries TRBV10-3 and TRBJ1-5; the D is unclear. The CDR3 has 14 residues. V shed 0 bases and J shed 2 bases, with 5 bases lying between them. Germline V gives CDR1 ENHRY, CDR2 SYGVKD.

This clone came up a few times. The chain joins TRBV7-9 to TRBJ1-5; D may be TRBD1 (5 bases). V shed 1 base and J shed 5 bases, with 6 bases lying between them. The CDR3 sequence is 13 residues long. The germline V gene encodes CDR1 SEHNR and CDR2 FQNEAQ (reference sequence). In DNA, the CDR3 is TGTGCCAGCAGCTTAGGAGGGGATCAGCCCCAGCATTTT. This encodes CASSLGGDQPQHF.

The V call is TRBV7-9, the J call TRBJ1-1, with D hard to call. The V gene's germline CDR1 is SEHNR and CDR2 FQNEAQ (reference sequence). The ends were cut back, 2 bases at V and 3 bases at J, with 4 bases in the middle. The CDR3 totals 12 residues. The CDR3 spells CASSLWDTEAFF. CDR3 nucleotides: TGTGCCAGCAGCTTATGGGACACTGAAGCTTTCTTT.

The gene calls are TRBV9 and TRBJ1-5; D is ambiguous. The CDR3 extends over 15 amino acids. Between the trimmed V and J ends, which lost 3 bases and 1 base, there was a span of 11 bases. Germline V gene sequence: CDR1 SGDLS, CDR2 YYNGEE. The CDR3 here is CASSASATSNQPQHF. The CDR3 DNA is TGTGCCAGCAGCGCCTCAGCCACCAGCAATCAGCCCCAGCATTTT. Looking up the rest from reference TRBV9 and TRBJ1-5 gives the full variable domain: DSGVTQTPKHLITATGQRVTLRCSPRSGDLSVYWYQQSLDQGLQFLIQYYNGEERAKGNILERFSAQQFPDLHSELNLSSLELGDSALYFCASSASATSNQPQHFGDGTRLSIL.

This clone was counted a single time. The genes are TRBV6-6 and TRBJ1-4, with 8 bases aligning to TRBD1. This CDR3 region has 14 residues. The V and J ends lost 7 bases and 8 bases, in that order; junction bases with no gene match: 9. CDR1 is MNHNY and CDR2 is SVGAGI in the germline V gene (reference sequence). Here the CDR3 DNA reads TGTGCCAGCAACCTACAGGGGGGGCGAGAAAAACTGTTTTTT. This translates into CASNLQGGREKLFF.

The J gene is TRBJ2-1, the V gene TRBV2, with TRBD2 matching 7 bases. CDR1 is SNHLY, CDR2 FYNNEI, per germline. CDR3 length equals 16 residues. V lost 8 bases, J lost 0 bases, and 10 bases stayed unmatched. The CDR3 DNA is TGTGCCAGCGCCGCTTACGGGAGGAGCTCCTACAATGAGCAGTTCTTC. The encoded protein is CASAAYGRSSYNEQFF.

The chain combines TRBV4-2 with TRBJ2-5; no definite D call. Trimming pared 0 bases from V and 5 bases from J, leaving 10 bases between. Germline CDR1 is LGHNA and CDR2 is YNFKEQ. The CDR3 is 14 residues long. The CDR3 DNA reads as TGTGCCAGCAGCCAAGAGTGGAGTGTCGAGACCCAGTACTTC. It is translated as CASSQEWSVETQYF.

V is TRBV29-1 and J is TRBJ2-7, with D possibly TRBD2 on 5 matching bases. Germline V gives CDR1 SQVTM, CDR2 ANQGSEA. The CDR3 is 14 residues long. Trimming pared 4 bases from V and 0 bases from J, leaving 13 bases between. CDR3: CSVATLEGSYEQYF. In nucleotides, the CDR3 is TGCAGCGTTGCGACCCTCGAGGGCTCCTACGAGCAGTACTTC.

CDR3 sequence (DNA): TGTGCCAGCAGTTACCCCGACAGAGCTGGAGGCTACACCTTC. It codes for CASSYPDRAGGYTF. The chain has TRBV6-6 and TRBJ1-2, with D perhaps TRBD1 (5 bases). CDR1 is MNHNY and CDR2 is SVGAGI in the germline V gene (reference sequence). The V end lost 2 bases, the J end lost 8 bases, and 15 bases lay between the germline ends. The CDR3 has 14 residues.

V is TRBV30 and J is TRBJ2-1; 9 positions agree with TRBD1. The CDR3 has 15 residues. V lost 5 bases to trimming and J lost 5 bases; unmatched junction nucleotides: 10. CDR1 and CDR2 from the germline V gene are GTSNPN and SVGIG (reference sequence). This CDR3 reads CAWGGDRVGHNEQFF. CDR3 in DNA: TGTGCCTGGGGGGGGGACAGGGTAGGTCACAATGAGCAGTTCTTC.

Written as DNA, the CDR3 is TGTGCCAGCAGCGGGGACAGGGCTTTAGGAGGCTACACCTTC. Protein sequence: CASSGDRALGGYTF. The chain joins TRBV9 to TRBJ1-2; 9 bases are shared with TRBD1. The J segment lost 8 bases and the V segment lost 3 bases, leaving 8 bases of the junction unmatched. The germline gives CDR1 SGDLS, CDR2 YYNGEE. This CDR3 has 14 amino acids.